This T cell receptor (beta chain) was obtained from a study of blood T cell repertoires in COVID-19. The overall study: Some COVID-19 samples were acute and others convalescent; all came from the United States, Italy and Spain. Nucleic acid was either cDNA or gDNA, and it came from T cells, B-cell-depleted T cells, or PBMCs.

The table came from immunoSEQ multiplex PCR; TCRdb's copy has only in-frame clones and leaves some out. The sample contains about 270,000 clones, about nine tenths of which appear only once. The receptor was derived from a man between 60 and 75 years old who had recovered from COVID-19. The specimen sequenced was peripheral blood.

The CDR3 nucleotides read TGTGCCAGCAGACTACTAGCGGGGGGCCCCTACGAGCAGTACTTC. Its protein product is CASRLLAGGPYEQYF. The chain links TRBV7-9 to TRBJ2-7; 12 bases map to TRBD2. Germline V gives CDR1 SEHNR, CDR2 FQNEAQ (reference sequence). The J segment lost 2 bases and the V segment lost 6 bases, leaving 5 bases of the junction unmatched. CDR3 size: 15 residues.